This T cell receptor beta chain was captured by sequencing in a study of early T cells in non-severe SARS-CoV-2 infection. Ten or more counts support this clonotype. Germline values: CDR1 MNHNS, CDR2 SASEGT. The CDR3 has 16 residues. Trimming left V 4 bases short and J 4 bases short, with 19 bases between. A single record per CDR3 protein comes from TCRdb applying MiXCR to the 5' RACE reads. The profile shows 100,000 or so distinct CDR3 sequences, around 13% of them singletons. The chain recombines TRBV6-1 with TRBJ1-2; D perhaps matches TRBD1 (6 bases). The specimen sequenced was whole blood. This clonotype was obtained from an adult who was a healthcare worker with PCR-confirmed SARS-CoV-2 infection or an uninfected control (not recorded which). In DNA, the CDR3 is TGTGCCAGCAGTGCCTACGGACAGTGGGTAACCTATGGCTACACCTTC. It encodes CASSAYGQWVTYGYTF.